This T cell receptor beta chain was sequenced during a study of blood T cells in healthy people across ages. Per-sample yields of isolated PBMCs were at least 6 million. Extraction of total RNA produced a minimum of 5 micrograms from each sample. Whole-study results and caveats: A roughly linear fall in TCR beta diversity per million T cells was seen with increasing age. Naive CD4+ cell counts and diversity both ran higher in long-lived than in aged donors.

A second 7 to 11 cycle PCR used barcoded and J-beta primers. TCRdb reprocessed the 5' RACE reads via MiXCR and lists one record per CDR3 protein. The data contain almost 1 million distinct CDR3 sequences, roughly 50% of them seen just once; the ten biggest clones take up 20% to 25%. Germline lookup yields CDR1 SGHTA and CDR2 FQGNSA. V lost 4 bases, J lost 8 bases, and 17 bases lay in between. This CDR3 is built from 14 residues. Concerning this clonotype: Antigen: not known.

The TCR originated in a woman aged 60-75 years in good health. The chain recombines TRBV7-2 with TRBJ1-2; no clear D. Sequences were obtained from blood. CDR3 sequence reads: CASSSLSLLDGYTF. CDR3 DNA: TGTGCCAGCAGCTCCCTAAGCCTCCTCGACGGCTACACCTTC.